These 23 T cell receptor beta chains originate from one sample sequenced in a study of blood T cell repertoires in COVID-19. Sequencing was performed with immunoSEQ multiplex PCR; in TCRdb, only in-frame clones are kept and a portion is missing. This table holds 200,000 to 250,000 clones, 70% to 90% found once. Sequenced material: peripheral blood. The receptors stem from a man aged 35-49 years with acute or convalescent COVID-19.

The chain is built from TRBV7-8 and TRBJ2-1; TRBD1 matches 7 bases. V shed 8 bases and J 2 bases; nucleotides not matched to a gene: 9. The CDR3 extends over 15 amino acids. Per the germline V gene, CDR1 is SGHVS and CDR2 is FQNEAQ. The CDR3 is CASGARTGAYNEQFF. The DNA for the CDR3 is TGTGCCAGCGGGGCAAGGACAGGAGCCTACAATGAGCAGTTCTTC.

V usage is TRBV29-1 and J usage is TRBJ1-2; D gene ambiguous. Trimming pared 2 bases from V and 5 bases from J, leaving 9 bases between. The CDR3 runs to 12 residues. Germline CDR1 reads SQVTM; CDR2 reads ANQGSEA. In nucleotides, the CDR3 is TGCAGCGTTGAAACGGTCATATATGGCTACACCTTC. Translating it yields CSVETVIYGYTF.

The chain employs TRBV21-1 and TRBJ1-2. TRBV21-1 is labeled a pseudogene. The length of the CDR3 is 15 residues. Here the CDR3 DNA reads TGTGCCAGCAGCAAAGGAGGAGCGGGGCTGGGAGGCTACACCTTC. Its translation is CASSKGGAGLGGYTF.

The CDR3 sequence is CATSISSGNTIYF. CDR3 DNA sequence: TGTGCCACTAGCATCAGCTCTGGAAACACCATATATTTT. The rearrangement uses TRBV19 and TRBJ1-3; D ambiguous. The length of the CDR3 is 13 residues. With 10 bases removed from V and 0 bases from J, the gap between germline ends came to 10 bases. CDR1 and CDR2 (germline): LNHDA, SQIVND (reference sequence).

This clone appeared once. The rearrangement links TRBV7-9 to TRBJ2-3; 7 bases line up with TRBD2. Germline trimming cut 2 bases from V and 0 bases from J; bases unmatched to any gene: 2. Germline V gives CDR1 SEHNR, CDR2 FQNEAQ (reference sequence). The CDR3 has 15 amino acids. This CDR3 is CASSLYGGSTDTQYF. The CDR3 nucleotides read TGTGCCAGCAGCTTATACGGGGGGAGCACAGATACGCAGTATTTT. Looking up the rest from reference TRBV7-9 and TRBJ2-3 gives the full variable domain: DTGVSQNPRHKITKRGQNVTFRCDPISEHNRLYWYRQTLGQGPEFLTYFQNEAQLEKSRLLSDRFSAERPKGSFSTLEIQRTEQGDSAMYLCASSLYGGSTDTQYFGPGTRLTVL.

The J gene is TRBJ1-6, the V gene TRBV5-1, with a possible D match to TRBD1 (5 bases). The CDR3 contains 14 residues. Between the trimmed V and J ends, which lost 0 bases and 7 bases, there was a span of 8 bases. From germline, CDR1 is SGHRS and CDR2 YFSETQ. CDR3 DNA sequence: TGCGCCAGCAGCTTGGGACAGTTGAATTCACCCCTCCACTTT. Translated, it gives CASSLGQLNSPLHF.

This clone was seen just once. This CDR3 reads CASRWTDSSYNEQFF. CDR3 coding DNA: TGCGCCAGCAGGTGGACCGACAGCTCCTACAATGAGCAGTTCTTC. The rearrangement links TRBV5-1 to TRBJ2-1, with D possibly matching TRBD1 (5 bases). The V and J ends lost 5 bases and 0 bases respectively, with 12 bases between them. This CDR3 has 15 amino acids. The germline V gene encodes CDR1 SGHRS and CDR2 YFSETQ.

V and J are TRBV7-2 and TRBJ1-4, with D possibly being TRBD1 (5 bases). V was pared by 5 bases and J by 2 bases, with 15 bases between. The germline gives CDR1 SGHTA, CDR2 FQGNSA. The CDR3 is made up of 16 amino acids. In DNA, the CDR3 is TGTGCCAGCAGCCCTCGGGGGGGATCGACTAATGAAAAACTGTTTTTT. Amino acid sequence: CASSPRGGSTNEKLFF.

The V gene is TRBV6-6, the J gene TRBJ1-3; the D gene is possibly TRBD1 (6 bases). Trimming removed 4 bases at V and 2 bases at J, with 9 bases between. Germline values: CDR1 MNHNY, CDR2 SVGAGI (reference sequence). The CDR3 consists of 14 residues. CDR3 sequence (DNA): TGTGCCAGCAGTTTAACAGGGCCTGGAAACACCATATATTTT. This translates into CASSLTGPGNTIYF.

The chain joins TRBV7-9 to TRBJ1-1; unclear D gene. The CDR3 has 15 residues. The V end was cut by 5 bases, the J end by 2 bases, with 15 bases between. Germline CDR1 and CDR2: SEHNR and FQNEAQ (reference sequence). The CDR3 DNA is TGTGCCAGCAGCAGAATCGCCCGGGGAAACACTGAAGCTTTCTTT. It specifies CASSRIARGNTEAFF.

This chain connects TRBV19 to TRBJ2-1; 9 bases align to TRBD2. Trimming at V came to 4 bases and at J to 2 bases, leaving 9 bases not matched to a gene. The CDR3 totals 17 residues. Germline CDR1 and CDR2: LNHDA and SQIVND (reference sequence). The CDR3 is CASSRIRLAGPYNEQFF. CDR3 bases: TGTGCCAGTAGTAGGATTCGGCTAGCGGGGCCCTACAATGAGCAGTTCTTC.

This clone was counted once. The rearrangement links TRBV9 to TRBJ1-2, with 7 positions matching TRBD1. The CDR3 has 15 amino acids. Germline values: CDR1 SGDLS, CDR2 YYNGEE. V was clipped by 4 bases and J by 3 bases; unmatched bases: 9. The chain's CDR3 is CASSKTGVIDYGYTF. Here the CDR3 DNA reads TGTGCCAGCAGCAAAACAGGGGTGATAGACTATGGCTACACCTTC.

This sequence joins TRBV10-3 and TRBJ1-2; 9 nucleotides align to TRBD1. V dropped 4 bases and J dropped 0; count of bases not matched to a gene: 12. This CDR3 has 18 residues. CDR1 is ENHRY, CDR2 SYGVKD, per germline. The CDR3 nucleotides are TGTGCCATCAGTGCCCCCGGGACAGGGTCCCTTACTAACTATGGCTACACCTTC. Translating gives CAISAPGTGSLTNYGYTF.

The chain couples TRBV7-9 to TRBJ2-5; 10 nucleotides line up with TRBD1. The J segment lost 3 bases and the V segment lost 4 bases, leaving 14 bases of the junction unmatched. The CDR3 runs 18 residues. Germline V gene data show CDR1 as SEHNR and CDR2 as FQNEAQ (reference sequence). CDR3 nucleotides: TGTGCCAGCAGCTCTTCCCCGGGACAGGGGAGTGGAAAAGAGACCCAGTACTTC. This codes for CASSSSPGQGSGKETQYF. Supplemented by reference TRBV7-9 and TRBJ2-5, the full variable domain reads DTGVSQNPRHKITKRGQNVTFRCDPISEHNRLYWYRQTLGQGPEFLTYFQNEAQLEKSRLLSDRFSAERPKGSFSTLEIQRTEQGDSAMYLCASSSSPGQGSGKETQYFGPGTRLLVL.

This chain joins TRBV6-1 and TRBJ2-3; D is uncertain. Germline lookup yields CDR1 MNHNS and CDR2 SASEGT. The CDR3 loop spans 15 amino acids. The ends were cut back, 0 bases at V and 1 base at J, with 8 bases in the middle. The CDR3 loop is CASSEALRGTDTQYF. The DNA of the CDR3 is TGTGCCAGCAGTGAAGCGCTTAGAGGCACAGATACGCAGTATTTT.

The genes are TRBV5-1 and TRBJ2-7; TRBD1 is a possible D gene (6 bases). The germline V gene encodes CDR1 SGHRS and CDR2 YFSETQ. Trimming took 7 bases from V and 4 from J, leaving 21 bases between them. The CDR3 extends over 15 amino acids. The chain's CDR3 is CASSLQGPGFYEQYF. The CDR3 DNA follows: TGCGCCAGCTCCCTTCAGGGGCCAGGGTTTTACGAGCAGTACTTC.

The V gene is TRBV24-1, the J gene TRBJ2-1; maybe TRBD1 (6 bases). Germline V CDR1 and CDR2: KGHDR, SFDVKD. The V and J ends lost 2 bases and 6 bases respectively, with 10 bases between them. CDR3 length: 14 residues. The CDR3 sequence is CATSDSRGSNEQFF. CDR3 coding DNA: TGTGCCACCAGTGATTCTAGGGGGAGCAATGAGCAGTTCTTC.

In this sample, this clone turned up once. The V call is TRBV30, the J call TRBJ2-3; 8 positions agree with TRBD2. Germline CDR1 is GTSNPN and CDR2 is SVGIG (reference sequence). With V trimmed by 8 bases and J by 5 bases, 12 bases remained unmatched. This CDR3 is 14 amino acids long. For the CDR3, the DNA is TGTGCCCTACTGCGGGGCCGGGGGGGAGATACGCAGTATTTT. Its protein is CALLRGRGGDTQYF.

The chain links TRBV5-5 to TRBJ1-1; 7 nucleotides match TRBD1. V shed 0 bases and J 4 bases; nucleotides not matched to a gene: 6. This CDR3 has 15 amino acids. Germline-derived CDR1 and CDR2 are SGHKS and YYEKEE (reference sequence). CDR3 sequence: CASSLARDSFTEAFF. In nucleotides, the CDR3 is TGTGCCAGCAGCTTGGCCCGGGACAGCTTCACTGAAGCTTTCTTT.

In this sample, this clone turned up a few times. The genes are TRBV6-5 and TRBJ1-2, with D perhaps matching TRBD1 (6 bases). The CDR3 has 15 residues. Germline V lookup: CDR1 MNHEY, CDR2 SVGAGI. V was cut by 7 bases and J by 2 bases, with 17 bases left in between. The CDR3 nucleotides are TGTGCCAGCATTCGAGGCGGGGGCCAAAACTATGGCTACACCTTC. This gives the protein CASIRGGGQNYGYTF.

This clone was observed once. The CDR3, as DNA: TGTGCCAGCGCCACGGGGGGGGCGAACACTGAAGCTTTCTTT. Its protein is CASATGGANTEAFF. The V gene is TRBV11-3, the J gene TRBJ1-1; D perhaps matches TRBD1 (6 bases). Trimming cost V 8 bases and J 1 base, with 14 bases left between them. This CDR3 is built from 14 residues. Germline V CDR1 and CDR2: SGHNT, YENEEA.

The genes are TRBV7-9 and TRBJ1-1; D gene uncertain. The germline V gene has CDR1 SEHNR and CDR2 FQNEAQ (reference sequence). The V end lost 4 bases, the J end lost 8 bases, and 8 bases lay between the germline ends. The CDR3 extends over 11 amino acids. The DNA for the CDR3 is TGTGCCAGCAGCTCCCGACTAGAAGCTTTCTTT. Amino acids: CASSSRLEAFF.

The chain couples TRBV25-1 to TRBJ1-2, with D maybe TRBD1 (6 bases). The CDR3 sequence is 15 residues long. The germline CDR1 and CDR2 sequences are MGHDK and SYGVNS. With 2 bases removed from V and 5 bases from J, the gap between germline ends came to 15 bases. The DNA for the CDR3 is TGTGCCAGCAGTGAACCTACAGGGCCCTTTTATGGCTACACCTTC. It translates to CASSEPTGPFYGYTF.